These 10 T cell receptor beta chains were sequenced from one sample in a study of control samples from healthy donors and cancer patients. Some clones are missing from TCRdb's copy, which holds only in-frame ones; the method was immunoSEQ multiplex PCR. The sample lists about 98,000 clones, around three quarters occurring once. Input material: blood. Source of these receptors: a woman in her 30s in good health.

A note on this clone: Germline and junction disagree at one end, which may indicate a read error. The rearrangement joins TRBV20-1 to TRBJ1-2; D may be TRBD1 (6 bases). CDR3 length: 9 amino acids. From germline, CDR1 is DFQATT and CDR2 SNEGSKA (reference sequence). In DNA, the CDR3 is TGCAGTGCTCCCGGGACACCGATCTTC. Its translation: CSAPGTPIF.

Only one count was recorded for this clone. Here the CDR3 reads CASSQVQGWGYGYTF. CDR3 nucleotide sequence: TGTGCCAGCAGCCAAGTACAGGGGTGGGGCTATGGCTACACCTTC. The chain combines TRBV3-1 (or the pseudogene TRBV3-2) with TRBJ1-2; 7 bases fit TRBD1. CDR1 is LGHDT and CDR2 is YNNKEL in the germline V gene (reference sequence). The CDR3 totals 15 residues. V was clipped by 1 base and J by 4 bases; unmatched bases: 6.

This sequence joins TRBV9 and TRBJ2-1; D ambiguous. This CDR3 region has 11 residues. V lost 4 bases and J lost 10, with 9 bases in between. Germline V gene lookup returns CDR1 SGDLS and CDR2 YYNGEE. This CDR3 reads CASSSLREQFF. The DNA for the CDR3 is TGTGCCAGCAGCTCATTAAGGGAGCAGTTCTTC.

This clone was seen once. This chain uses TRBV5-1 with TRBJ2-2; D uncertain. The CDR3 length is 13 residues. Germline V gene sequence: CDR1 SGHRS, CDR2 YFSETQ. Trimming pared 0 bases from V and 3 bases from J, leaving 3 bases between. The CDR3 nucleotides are TGCGCCAGCAGCTTGGGTGACACCGGGGAGCTGTTTTTT. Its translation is CASSLGDTGELFF.

This CDR3 is CASTWGDSNEKLFF. DNA of the CDR3: TGTGCCAGCACCTGGGGGGACAGTAATGAAAAACTGTTTTTT. The chain has TRBV5-6 and TRBJ1-4; 7 nucleotides match TRBD1. V lost 6 bases to trimming and J lost 4 bases; unmatched junction nucleotides: 6. This CDR3 is built from 14 residues. Per the germline V gene, CDR1 is SGHDT and CDR2 is YYEEEE. The complete variable domain, with remaining parts taken from reference TRBV5-6 and TRBJ1-4, reads DAGVTQSPTHLIKTRGQQVTLRCSPKSGHDTVSWYQQALGQGPQFIFQYYEEEERQRGNFPDRFSGHQFPNYSSELNVNALLLGDSALYLCASTWGDSNEKLFFGSGTQLSVL.

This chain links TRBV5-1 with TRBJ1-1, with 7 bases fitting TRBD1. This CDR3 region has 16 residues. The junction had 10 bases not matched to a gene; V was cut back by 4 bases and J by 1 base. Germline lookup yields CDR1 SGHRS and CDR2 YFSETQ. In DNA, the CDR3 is TGCGCCAGCAGCCTAAACGCCGGGACAGAGAACACTGAAGCTTTCTTT. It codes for CASSLNAGTENTEAFF.

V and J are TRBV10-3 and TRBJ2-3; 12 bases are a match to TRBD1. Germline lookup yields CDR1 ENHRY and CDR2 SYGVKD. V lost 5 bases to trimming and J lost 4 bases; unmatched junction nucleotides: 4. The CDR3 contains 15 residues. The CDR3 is CAISPGQGAADTQYF. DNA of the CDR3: TGTGCCATCAGTCCGGGACAGGGGGCCGCAGATACGCAGTATTTT.

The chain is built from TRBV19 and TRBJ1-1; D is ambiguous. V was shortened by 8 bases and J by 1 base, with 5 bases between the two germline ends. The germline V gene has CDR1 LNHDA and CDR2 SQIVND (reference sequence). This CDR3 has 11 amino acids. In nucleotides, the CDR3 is TGTGCCAGTGCGGGGAACACTGAAGCTTTCTTT. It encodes CASAGNTEAFF.

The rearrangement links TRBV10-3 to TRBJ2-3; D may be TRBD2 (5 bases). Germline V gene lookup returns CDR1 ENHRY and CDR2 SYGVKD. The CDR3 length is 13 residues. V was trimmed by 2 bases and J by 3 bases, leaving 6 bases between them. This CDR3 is CAISEPGTDTQYF. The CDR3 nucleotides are TGTGCCATCAGTGAGCCGGGAACAGATACGCAGTATTTT.

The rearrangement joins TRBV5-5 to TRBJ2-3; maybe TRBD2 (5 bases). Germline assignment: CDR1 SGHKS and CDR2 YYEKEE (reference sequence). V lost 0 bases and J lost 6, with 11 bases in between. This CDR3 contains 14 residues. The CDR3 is CASSLARAEDTQYF. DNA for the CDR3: TGTGCCAGCAGCTTGGCGCGGGCTGAGGATACGCAGTATTTT.